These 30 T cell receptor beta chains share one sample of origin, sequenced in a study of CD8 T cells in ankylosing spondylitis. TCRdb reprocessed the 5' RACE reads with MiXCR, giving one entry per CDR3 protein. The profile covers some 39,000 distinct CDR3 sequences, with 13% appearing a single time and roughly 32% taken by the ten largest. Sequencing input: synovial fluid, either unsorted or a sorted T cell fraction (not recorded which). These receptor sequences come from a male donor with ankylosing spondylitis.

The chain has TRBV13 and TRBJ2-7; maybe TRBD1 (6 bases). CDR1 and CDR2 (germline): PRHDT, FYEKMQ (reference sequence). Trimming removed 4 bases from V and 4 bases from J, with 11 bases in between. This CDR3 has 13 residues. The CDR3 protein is CASSSDRTYEQYF. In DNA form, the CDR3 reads TGTGCCAGCAGCTCAGACAGGACTTACGAGCAGTACTTC.

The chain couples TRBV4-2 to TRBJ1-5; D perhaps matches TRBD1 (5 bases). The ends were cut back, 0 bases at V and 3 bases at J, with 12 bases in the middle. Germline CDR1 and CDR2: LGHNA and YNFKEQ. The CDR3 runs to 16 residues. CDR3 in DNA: TGTGCCAGCAGCCAAGACCCCAACAGGTTCAATCAGCCCCAGCATTTT. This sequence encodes CASSQDPNRFNQPQHF.

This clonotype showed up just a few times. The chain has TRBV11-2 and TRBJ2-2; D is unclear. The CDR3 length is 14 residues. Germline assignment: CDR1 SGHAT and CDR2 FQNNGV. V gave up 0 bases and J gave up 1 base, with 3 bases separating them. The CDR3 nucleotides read TGTGCCAGCAGCTTAGAATGGAACACCGGGGAGCTGTTTTTT. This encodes CASSLEWNTGELFF.

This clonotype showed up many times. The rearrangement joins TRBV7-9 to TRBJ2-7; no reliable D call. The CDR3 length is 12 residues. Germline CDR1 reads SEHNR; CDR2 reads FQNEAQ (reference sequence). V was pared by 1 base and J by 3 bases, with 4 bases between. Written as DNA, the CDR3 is TGTGCCAGCAGCTTAGGGGTCTACGAGCAGTACTTC. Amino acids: CASSLGVYEQYF.

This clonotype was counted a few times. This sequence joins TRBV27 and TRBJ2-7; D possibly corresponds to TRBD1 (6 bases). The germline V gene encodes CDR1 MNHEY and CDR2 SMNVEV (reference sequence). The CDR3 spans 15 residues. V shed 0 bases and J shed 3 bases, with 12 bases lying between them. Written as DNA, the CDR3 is TGTGCCAGCAGTTTATCGTGGGTCAGGGGCTACGAGCAGTACTTC. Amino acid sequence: CASSLSWVRGYEQYF.

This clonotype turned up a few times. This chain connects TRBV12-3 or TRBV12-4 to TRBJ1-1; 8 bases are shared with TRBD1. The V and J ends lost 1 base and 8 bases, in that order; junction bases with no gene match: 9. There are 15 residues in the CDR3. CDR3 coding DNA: TGTGCCAGCAGTTTAGTTGCGAACACAGGGGGGGAAGCTTTCTTT. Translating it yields CASSLVANTGGEAFF.

The CDR3 coding sequence is TGTGCCAGCAGCGTAGATGCCAGGTCGGAGGGCTACACCTTC. It is translated as CASSVDARSEGYTF. The chain employs TRBV9 and TRBJ1-2, with D hard to call. V was cut by 0 bases and J by 8 bases, with 14 bases left in between. Germline loops: CDR1 SGDLS, CDR2 YYNGEE. This CDR3 is 14 amino acids long. Filled out from reference TRBV9 and TRBJ1-2, the complete variable domain reads DSGVTQTPKHLITATGQRVTLRCSPRSGDLSVYWYQQSLDQGLQFLIQYYNGEERAKGNILERFSAQQFPDLHSELNLSSLELGDSALYFCASSVDARSEGYTFGSGTRLTVV.

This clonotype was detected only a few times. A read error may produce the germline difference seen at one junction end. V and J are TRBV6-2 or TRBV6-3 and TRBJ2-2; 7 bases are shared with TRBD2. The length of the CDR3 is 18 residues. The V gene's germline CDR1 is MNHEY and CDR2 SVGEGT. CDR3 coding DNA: TGTGCCAGCAGTTATACATTCTATCTGCGGGGGAACACCGGGGAGTTGTTTTTT. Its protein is CASSYTFYLRGNTGELFF.

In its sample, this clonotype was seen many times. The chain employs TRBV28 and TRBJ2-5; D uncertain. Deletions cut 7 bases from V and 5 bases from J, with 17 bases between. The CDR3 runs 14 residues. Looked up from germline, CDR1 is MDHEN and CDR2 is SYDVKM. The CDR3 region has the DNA TGTGCCAGCAACCCCGGCAAAGAGGTGGAGACCCAGTACTTC. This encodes CASNPGKEVETQYF. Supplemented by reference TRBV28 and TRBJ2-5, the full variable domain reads DVKVTQSSRYLVKRTGEKVFLECVQDMDHENMFWYRQDPGLGLRLIYFSYDVKMKEKGDIPEGYSVSREKKERFSLILESASTNQTSMYLCASNPGKEVETQYFGPGTRLLVL.

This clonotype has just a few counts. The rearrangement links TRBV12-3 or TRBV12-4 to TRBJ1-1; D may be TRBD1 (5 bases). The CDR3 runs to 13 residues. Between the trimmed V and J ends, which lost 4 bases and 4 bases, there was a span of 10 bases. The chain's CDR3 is CASSYGGITEAFF. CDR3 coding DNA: TGTGCCAGCAGTTACGGGGGGATCACTGAAGCTTTCTTT.

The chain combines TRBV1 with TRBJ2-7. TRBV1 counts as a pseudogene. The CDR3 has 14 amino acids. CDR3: CTSSQNRGSYEQYF. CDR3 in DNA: TGCACCAGCAGCCAGAACAGGGGTTCCTACGAGCAGTACTTC.

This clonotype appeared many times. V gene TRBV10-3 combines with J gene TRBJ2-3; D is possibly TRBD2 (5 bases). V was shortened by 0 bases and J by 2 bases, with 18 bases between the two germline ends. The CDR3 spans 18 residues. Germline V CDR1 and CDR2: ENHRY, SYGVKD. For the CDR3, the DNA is TGTGCCATCAGTGAGTCGATGTCGGCCCGGGGAGCCACAGATACGCAGTATTTT. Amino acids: CAISESMSARGATDTQYF.

In nucleotides, the CDR3 is TGTGCCAGCAGTTTATTTTTTCGGGGAGCTTTCTTT. As protein: CASSLFFRGAFF. The chain carries TRBV28 and TRBJ1-1; D gene unclear. V was pared by 1 base and J by 10 bases, with 10 bases between. CDR3 length: 12 residues. The V gene's germline CDR1 is MDHEN and CDR2 SYDVKM.

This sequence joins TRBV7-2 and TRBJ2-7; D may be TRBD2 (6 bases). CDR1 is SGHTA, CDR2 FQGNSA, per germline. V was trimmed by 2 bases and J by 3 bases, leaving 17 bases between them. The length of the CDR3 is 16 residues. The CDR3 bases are TGTGCCAGCAGCTTATCGCCGGGACTTACAATCTACGAGCAGTACTTC. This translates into CASSLSPGLTIYEQYF. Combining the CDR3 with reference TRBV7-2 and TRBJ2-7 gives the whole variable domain GAGVSQSPSNKVTEKGKDVELRCDPISGHTALYWYRQSLGQGLEFLIYFQGNSAPDKSGLPSDRFSAERTGGSVSTLTIQRTQQEDSAVYLCASSLSPGLTIYEQYFGPGTRLTVT.

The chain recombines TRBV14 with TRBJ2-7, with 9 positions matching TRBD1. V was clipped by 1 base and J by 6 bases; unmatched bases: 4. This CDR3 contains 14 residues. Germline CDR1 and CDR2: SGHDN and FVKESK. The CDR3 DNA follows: TGTGCCAGCAGCCAAGCGACAGGGGGGAGCGAGCAGTACTTC. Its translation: CASSQATGGSEQYF.

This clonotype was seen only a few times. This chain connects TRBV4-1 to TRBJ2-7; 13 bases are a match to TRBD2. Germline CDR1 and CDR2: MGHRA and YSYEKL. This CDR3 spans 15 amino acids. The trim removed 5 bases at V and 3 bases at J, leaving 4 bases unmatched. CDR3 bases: TGCGCCAGCAGCGGAGGACTAGCGGGAGTCTACGAGCAGTACTTC. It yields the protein CASSGGLAGVYEQYF.

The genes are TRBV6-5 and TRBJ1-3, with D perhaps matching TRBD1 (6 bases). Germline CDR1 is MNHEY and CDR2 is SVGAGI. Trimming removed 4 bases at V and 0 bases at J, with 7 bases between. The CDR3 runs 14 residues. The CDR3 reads CASSWDNSGNTIYF. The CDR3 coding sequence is TGTGCCAGCAGTTGGGACAACTCTGGAAACACCATATATTTT.

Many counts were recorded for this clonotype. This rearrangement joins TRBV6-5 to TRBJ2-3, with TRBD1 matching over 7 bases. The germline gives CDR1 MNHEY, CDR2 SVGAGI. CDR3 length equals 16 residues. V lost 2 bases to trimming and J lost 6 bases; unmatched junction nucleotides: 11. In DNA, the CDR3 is TGTGCCAGCAGTTACGAAAGACAGGGTCCCTTGGATACGCAGTATTTT. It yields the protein CASSYERQGPLDTQYF.

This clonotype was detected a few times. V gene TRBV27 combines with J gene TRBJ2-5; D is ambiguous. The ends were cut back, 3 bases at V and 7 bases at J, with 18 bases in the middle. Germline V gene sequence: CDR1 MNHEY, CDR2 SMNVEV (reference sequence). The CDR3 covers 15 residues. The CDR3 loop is CASSFGPAGRATQYF. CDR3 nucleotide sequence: TGTGCCAGCAGTTTTGGACCCGCAGGACGGGCGACCCAGTACTTC.

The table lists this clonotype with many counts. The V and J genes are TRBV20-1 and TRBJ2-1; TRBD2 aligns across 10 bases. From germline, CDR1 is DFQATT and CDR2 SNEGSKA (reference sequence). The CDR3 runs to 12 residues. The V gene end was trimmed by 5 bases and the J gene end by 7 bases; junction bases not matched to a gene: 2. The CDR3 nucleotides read TGCAGTGCTGGACTAGCGGAGAATGAGCAGTTCTTC. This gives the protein CSAGLAENEQFF.

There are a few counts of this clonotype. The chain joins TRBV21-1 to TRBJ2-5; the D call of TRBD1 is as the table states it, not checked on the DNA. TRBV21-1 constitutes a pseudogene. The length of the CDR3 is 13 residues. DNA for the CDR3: TGTGCCAGCCCGGGACACAGCCAAGAGACCCAGTACTTC. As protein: CASPGHSQETQYF.

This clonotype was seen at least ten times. CDR3 nucleotide sequence: TGCAGTGCTAGAGATGTGGACAGAACCGGGGAGCTGTTTTTT. This translates into CSARDVDRTGELFF. The chain carries TRBV20-1 and TRBJ2-2, with D possibly being TRBD1 (6 bases). V was pared by 0 bases and J by 5 bases, with 10 bases between. There are 14 residues in the CDR3. Germline CDR1 DFQATT, CDR2 SNEGSKA (reference sequence).

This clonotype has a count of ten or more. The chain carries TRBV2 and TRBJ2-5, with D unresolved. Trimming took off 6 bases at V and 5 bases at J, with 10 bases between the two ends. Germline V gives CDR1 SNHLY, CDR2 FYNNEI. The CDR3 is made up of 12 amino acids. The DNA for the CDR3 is TGTGCCAGCAGACGTACCCAGGAGACCCAGTACTTC. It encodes CASRRTQETQYF.

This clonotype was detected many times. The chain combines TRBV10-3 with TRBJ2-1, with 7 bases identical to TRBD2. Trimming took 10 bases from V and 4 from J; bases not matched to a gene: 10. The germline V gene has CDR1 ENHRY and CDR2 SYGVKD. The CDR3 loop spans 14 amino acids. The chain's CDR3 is CASGWGGAYNEQFF. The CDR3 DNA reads TGTGCCAGCGGTTGGGGGGGTGCATACAATGAGCAGTTCTTC.

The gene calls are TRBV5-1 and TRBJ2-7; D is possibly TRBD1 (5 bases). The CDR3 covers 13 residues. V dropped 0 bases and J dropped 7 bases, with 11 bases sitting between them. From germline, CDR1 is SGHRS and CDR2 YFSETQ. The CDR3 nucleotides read TGCGCCAGCAGCTTGGACAGGACCTCTGAGCAGTACTTC. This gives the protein CASSLDRTSEQYF.

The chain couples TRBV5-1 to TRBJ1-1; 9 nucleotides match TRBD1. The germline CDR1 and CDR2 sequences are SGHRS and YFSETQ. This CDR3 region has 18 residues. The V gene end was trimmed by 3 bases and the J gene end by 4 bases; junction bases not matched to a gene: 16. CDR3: CASSWRPGQGFVRTEAFF. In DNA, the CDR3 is TGCGCCAGCAGCTGGAGGCCGGGACAGGGTTTCGTTCGCACTGAAGCTTTCTTT.

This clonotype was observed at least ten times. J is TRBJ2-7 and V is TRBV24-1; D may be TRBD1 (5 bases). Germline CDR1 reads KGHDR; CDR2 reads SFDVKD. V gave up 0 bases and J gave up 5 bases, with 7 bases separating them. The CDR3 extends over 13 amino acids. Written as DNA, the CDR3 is TGTGCCACCAGTGATTTGAGGGGCCACGAGCAGTACTTC. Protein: CATSDLRGHEQYF.

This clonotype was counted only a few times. The CDR3 nucleotides are TGTGCCAGCAGGGGAGGGGTCGAGGCCGGGGAGCTGTTTTTT. It yields the protein CASRGGVEAGELFF. The chain carries TRBV6-1 and TRBJ2-2; 7 bases match TRBD2. J was trimmed by 6 bases and V by 6 bases; bases with no gene match: 7. From germline, CDR1 is MNHNS and CDR2 SASEGT. The CDR3 spans 14 residues.

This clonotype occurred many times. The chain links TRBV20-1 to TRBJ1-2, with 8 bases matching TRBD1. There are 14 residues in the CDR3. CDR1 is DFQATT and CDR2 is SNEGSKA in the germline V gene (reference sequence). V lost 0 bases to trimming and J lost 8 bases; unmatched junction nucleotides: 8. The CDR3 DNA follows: TGCAGTGCTAGAGATCTGCGGACAGGGTTGGGCTACACCTTC. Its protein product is CSARDLRTGLGYTF.

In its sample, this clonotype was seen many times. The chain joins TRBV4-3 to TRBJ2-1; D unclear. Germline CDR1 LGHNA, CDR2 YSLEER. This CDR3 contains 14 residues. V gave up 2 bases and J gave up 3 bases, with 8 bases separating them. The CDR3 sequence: CASSQSKFYNEQFF. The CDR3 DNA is TGCGCCAGCAGCCAAAGTAAGTTCTACAATGAGCAGTTCTTC.